The 20 T cell receptor beta chains below were found in one sample sequenced in a study of CD8 T cells in ankylosing spondylitis. TCRdb fed the 5' RACE reads into MiXCR, producing one record per CDR3 protein. The data hold under 300,000 distinct CDR3 sequences, with about 10% observed a single time. Sequenced sample: blood, either unsorted or a sorted T cell fraction (not recorded which). The receptors derive from a male donor with ankylosing spondylitis or in good health (not recorded which).

In this sample, this clonotype turned up many times. The chain has TRBV20-1 and TRBJ1-5, with D unclear. Trimming cost V 0 bases and J 5 bases, with 11 bases left between them. This CDR3 spans 14 amino acids. Per the germline V gene, CDR1 is DFQATT and CDR2 is SNEGSKA (reference sequence). The CDR3 here is CSARDLADHQPQHF. The CDR3 DNA reads as TGCAGTGCTAGAGATCTCGCGGATCATCAGCCCCAGCATTTT.

This clonotype has at least ten counts. The chain uses TRBV7-7 and TRBJ2-3; maybe TRBD1 (6 bases). The ends were cut back, 0 bases at V and 8 bases at J, with 9 bases in the middle. The CDR3 runs 13 residues. Germline assignment: CDR1 SSHAT and CDR2 FNYEAQ (reference sequence). The CDR3 coding sequence is TGTGCCAGCAGCTTAGCCGAACAGGGTACGCAGTATTTT. Residues: CASSLAEQGTQYF. Variable domain in full (rest from reference TRBV7-7 and TRBJ2-3): GAGVSQSPRYKVTKRGQDVTLRCDPISSHATLYWYQQALGQGPEFLTYFNYEAQPDKSGLPSDRFSAERPEGSISTLTIQRTEQRDSAMYRCASSLAEQGTQYFGPGTRLTVL.

This clonotype has just a few counts. The chain carries TRBV5-1 and TRBJ2-1, with 9 bases aligning to TRBD1. V was clipped by 3 bases and J by 15 bases; unmatched bases: 7. The CDR3 has 12 amino acids. Per the germline V gene, CDR1 is SGHRS and CDR2 is YFSETQ. The CDR3 DNA follows: TGCGCCAGCAGCTCAACGGGACAGGGTCTGTTCTTC. Translated, it gives CASSSTGQGLFF.

As for this clonotype: A much larger clone sits a single nucleotide away, making a read error possible. Because the CDR3 is missing its conserved closing phenylalanine or tryptophan, this is likely a read error. The rearrangement joins TRBV12-3 or TRBV12-4 to TRBJ1-5; D unclear. The CDR3 consists of 14 residues. Trimming took 6 bases from V and 7 from J, leaving 16 bases between them. The CDR3 spells CASRPESSEQPQHS. The CDR3, as DNA: TGTGCCAGCAGACCGGAAAGCTCGGAACAGCCCCAGCATTCT.

This clonotype was seen more than once but under ten times. The chain is built from TRBV7-2 and TRBJ1-2, with D perhaps matching TRBD1 (5 bases). Trimming shortened V by 4 bases and J by 8 bases, and 14 bases separated the two germline ends. Germline lookup yields CDR1 SGHTA and CDR2 FQGNSA. This CDR3 is 13 amino acids long. The CDR3 spells CASSSPSREGYTF. The DNA of the CDR3 is TGTGCCAGCAGCTCACCTAGCAGGGAGGGCTACACCTTC.

The chain employs TRBV5-1 and TRBJ2-3; 14 bases align to TRBD2. CDR1 SGHRS and CDR2 YFSETQ come from the germline V gene. The CDR3 loop spans 16 amino acids. Trimming removed 3 bases from V and 4 bases from J; junction bases left unmatched: 4. The CDR3 spells CASSWGLAGESDTQYF. CDR3 DNA sequence: TGCGCCAGCAGCTGGGGACTAGCGGGAGAATCAGATACGCAGTATTTT.

This clonotype was picked up many times. J is TRBJ2-7 and V is TRBV27; D not resolved. This CDR3 region has 13 residues. Germline V CDR1 and CDR2: MNHEY, SMNVEV (reference sequence). Deletions cut 4 bases from V and 6 bases from J, with 13 bases between. This CDR3 reads CASSWKVNGEQYF. CDR3 nucleotides: TGTGCCAGCAGTTGGAAGGTGAACGGCGAGCAGTACTTC.

This clonotype was recorded at least ten times. V usage is TRBV25-1 and J usage is TRBJ2-7; TRBD1 is a possible D gene (5 bases). Trimming took 8 bases from V and 7 from J, leaving 15 bases between them. The CDR3 extends over 12 amino acids. Germline CDR1 reads MGHDK; CDR2 reads SYGVNS. The CDR3 bases are TGTGCCAGCGAGAAGACAGAACAAGAGCAGTACTTC. As protein: CASEKTEQEQYF.

The chain is built from TRBV5-6 and TRBJ2-3; the D gene could be TRBD1 or TRBD2 (6 bases each). The CDR3 spans 15 residues. The germline V gene encodes CDR1 SGHDT and CDR2 YYEEEE. V was trimmed by 4 bases and J by 4 bases, leaving 16 bases between them. The CDR3, as DNA: TGTGCCAGCAGCCCCGTGGACGGGGGCCCAGATACGCAGTATTTT. Amino acid sequence: CASSPVDGGPDTQYF.

This clonotype was observed many times. The chain employs TRBV12-3 or TRBV12-4 and TRBJ2-3; D possibly corresponds to TRBD1 (6 bases). This CDR3 has 14 residues. The germline V and J ends were trimmed by 10 bases and 2 bases, with 16 bases remaining between them. The CDR3 DNA reads TGTGCCACCACGGACAGAAAAAACACAGATACGCAGTATTTT. Translating gives CATTDRKNTDTQYF.

This clonotype was seen repeatedly, ten times or more. V and J are TRBV7-2 and TRBJ2-1; 10 bases line up with TRBD1. The CDR3 extends over 16 amino acids. Looked up from germline, CDR1 is SGHTA and CDR2 is FQGNSA. Germline trimming cut 5 bases from V and 0 bases from J; bases unmatched to any gene: 4. The CDR3 nucleotides read TGTGCCAGCAGCCCTTGGACAGGGGGCTCCTACAATGAGCAGTTCTTC. Translating it yields CASSPWTGGSYNEQFF.

V and J are TRBV6-1 and TRBJ2-6; D may be TRBD1 (5 bases). The CDR3 length is 18 residues. CDR1 is MNHNS, CDR2 SASEGT, per germline. Trimming left V 1 base short and J 5 bases short, with 18 bases between. The CDR3 DNA is TGTGCCAGCAGTGAAGTAAGGGGTATCCCCCCCTGGGCCAACGTCCTGACTTTC. This codes for CASSEVRGIPPWANVLTF.

This clonotype was counted at least ten times. The rearrangement joins TRBV9 to TRBJ2-3; D gene ambiguous. The CDR3 consists of 14 residues. Germline lookup yields CDR1 SGDLS and CDR2 YYNGEE. Trimming left V 4 bases short and J 2 bases short, with 11 bases between. This CDR3 reads CASSNSQPTDTQYF. The CDR3 bases are TGTGCCAGCAGCAACTCCCAACCCACAGATACGCAGTATTTT.

There are many counts of this clonotype. The gene calls are TRBV12-3 or TRBV12-4 and TRBJ2-2; D possibly corresponds to TRBD1 (5 bases). V was shortened by 6 bases and J by 7 bases, with 15 bases between the two germline ends. The CDR3 totals 14 residues. The CDR3 DNA follows: TGTGCCAGCAGGCTTACCCAGGGAAGCGGGGAGCTGTTTTTT. Its translation is CASRLTQGSGELFF.

This clonotype was seen repeatedly, ten times or more. This chain links TRBV29-1 with TRBJ1-2, with a tentative D call TRBD1 (5 bases). Germline lookup yields CDR1 SQVTM and CDR2 ANQGSEA. Trimming removed 5 bases at V and 3 bases at J, with 16 bases between. CDR3 length: 14 residues. The chain's CDR3 is CSVPNTGPHYGYTF. In nucleotides, the CDR3 is TGCAGCGTTCCCAACACGGGACCGCACTATGGCTACACCTTC.

V and J are TRBV6-5 and TRBJ2-2, with 7 positions matching TRBD2. V shed 0 bases, J shed 5 bases, and the junction held 0 bases outside the gene matches. Per the germline V gene, CDR1 is MNHEY and CDR2 is SVGAGI. CDR3 length: 14 residues. The CDR3 loop is CASSYSRGTGELFF. DNA for the CDR3: TGTGCCAGCAGTTACTCGCGGGGGACCGGGGAGCTGTTTTTT.

This clonotype was observed many times. This chain links TRBV7-3 with TRBJ2-3; D gene unclear. V was shortened by 5 bases and J by 3 bases, with 9 bases between the two germline ends. This CDR3 is 13 amino acids long. Germline values: CDR1 SGHTA, CDR2 FQGTGA. CDR3 residues: CASSPARTDTQYF. CDR3 nucleotides: TGTGCCAGCAGCCCGGCGAGGACAGATACGCAGTATTTT. Supplemented by reference TRBV7-3 and TRBJ2-3, the full variable domain reads GAGVSQTPSNKVTEKGKYVELRCDPISGHTALYWYRQSLGQGPEFLIYFQGTGAADDSGLPNDRFFAVRPEGSVSTLKIQRTERGDSAVYLCASSPARTDTQYFGPGTRLTVL.

The chain couples TRBV7-9 to TRBJ2-1, with no clear D. Germline V gives CDR1 SEHNR, CDR2 FQNEAQ (reference sequence). The CDR3 extends over 15 amino acids. V dropped 1 base and J dropped 12 bases, with 19 bases sitting between them. CDR3 DNA sequence: TGTGCCAGCAGCTTAGGGTCAGCACAGAGAATGGGGCAGTTCTTC. Protein product: CASSLGSAQRMGQFF.

This clonotype was counted at least ten times. The genes are TRBV12-3 or TRBV12-4 and TRBJ1-4; D possibly corresponds to TRBD1 (5 bases). Trimming shortened V by 6 bases and J by 0 bases, and 11 bases separated the two germline ends. The CDR3 consists of 15 residues. CDR3 protein: CASRRDFTTNEKLFF. The CDR3 DNA sequence: TGTGCCAGCAGAAGGGACTTTACAACTAATGAAAAACTGTTTTTT.

At least ten counts were recorded for this clonotype. This chain uses TRBV11-2 with TRBJ1-2; D remains unclear. Germline CDR1 and CDR2: SGHAT and FQNNGV. The V end was cut by 2 bases, the J end by 8 bases, with 12 bases between. CDR3 length equals 13 residues. The CDR3 sequence is CASSLHLILGYTF. The DNA for the CDR3 is TGTGCCAGCAGCTTACACCTCATTTTAGGCTACACCTTC.